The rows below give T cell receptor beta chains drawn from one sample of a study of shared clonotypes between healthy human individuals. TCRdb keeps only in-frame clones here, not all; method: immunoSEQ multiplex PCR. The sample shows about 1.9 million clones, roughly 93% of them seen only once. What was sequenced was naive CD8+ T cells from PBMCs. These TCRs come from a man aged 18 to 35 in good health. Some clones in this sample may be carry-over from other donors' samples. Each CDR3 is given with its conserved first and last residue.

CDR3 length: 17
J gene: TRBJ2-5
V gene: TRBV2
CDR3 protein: CASSEALAGGPAETQYF

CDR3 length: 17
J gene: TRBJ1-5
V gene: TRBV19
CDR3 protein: CASSIGGGPSLNQPQHF

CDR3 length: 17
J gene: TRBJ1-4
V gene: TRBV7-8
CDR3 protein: CASSLGRTGLPNEKLFF

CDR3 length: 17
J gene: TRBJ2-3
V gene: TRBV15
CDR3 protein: CATSRVSGAPSTDTQYF

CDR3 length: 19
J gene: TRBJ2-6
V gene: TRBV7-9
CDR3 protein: CASSSNAGVWGSGANVLTF

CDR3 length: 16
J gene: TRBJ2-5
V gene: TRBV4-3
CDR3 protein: CASSQETGRARETQYF

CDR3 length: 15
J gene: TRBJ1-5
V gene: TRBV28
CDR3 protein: CASSPGVSLGQPQHF

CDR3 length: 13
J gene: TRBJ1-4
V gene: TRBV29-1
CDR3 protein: CSVGTSPNEKLFF

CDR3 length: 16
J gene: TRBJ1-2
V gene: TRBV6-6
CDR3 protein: CASRGKEGDANYGYTF

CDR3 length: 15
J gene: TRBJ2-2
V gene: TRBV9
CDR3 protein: CASSVRRDNTGELFF

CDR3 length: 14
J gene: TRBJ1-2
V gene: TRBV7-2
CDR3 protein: CASGRQGVWYGYTF

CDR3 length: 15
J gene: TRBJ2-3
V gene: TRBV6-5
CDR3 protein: CASRPRQVSTDTQYF

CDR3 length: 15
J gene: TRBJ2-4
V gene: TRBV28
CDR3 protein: CASRPQGRAKNIQYF

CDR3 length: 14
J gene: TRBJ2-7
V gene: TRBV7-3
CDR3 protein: CASSLAGGPYEQYF

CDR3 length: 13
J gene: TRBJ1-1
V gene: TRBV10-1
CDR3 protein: CASSKGLNTEAFF

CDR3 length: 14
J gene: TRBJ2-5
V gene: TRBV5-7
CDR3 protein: CASSSQGDQETQYF

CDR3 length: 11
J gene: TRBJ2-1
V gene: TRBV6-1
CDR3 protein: CASAAYNEQFF

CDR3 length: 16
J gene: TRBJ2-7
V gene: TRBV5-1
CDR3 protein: CASSDPSDSAPYEQYF

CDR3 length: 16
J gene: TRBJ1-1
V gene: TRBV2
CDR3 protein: CASSRSGGREYTEAFF

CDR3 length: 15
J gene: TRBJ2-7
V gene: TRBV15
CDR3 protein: CATSREGDWSYEQYF

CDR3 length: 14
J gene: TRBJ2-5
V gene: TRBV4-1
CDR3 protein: CASSPRTGMETQYF

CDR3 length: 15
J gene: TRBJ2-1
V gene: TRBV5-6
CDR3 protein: CASSLGTSARNEQFF

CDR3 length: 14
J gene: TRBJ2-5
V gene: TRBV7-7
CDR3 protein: CASSLGQGLETQYF

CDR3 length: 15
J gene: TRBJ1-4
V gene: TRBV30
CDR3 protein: CAWRQGSTKREKLFF

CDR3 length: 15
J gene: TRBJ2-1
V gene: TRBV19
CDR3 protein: CASSPTPGSYNEQFF

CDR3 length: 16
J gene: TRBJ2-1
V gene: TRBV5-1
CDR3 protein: CASSNLAGGRYNEQFF

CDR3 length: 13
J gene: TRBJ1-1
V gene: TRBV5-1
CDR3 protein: CASSFGPTTEAFF

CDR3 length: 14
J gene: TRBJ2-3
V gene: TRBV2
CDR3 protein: CASSGEWGTDTQYF

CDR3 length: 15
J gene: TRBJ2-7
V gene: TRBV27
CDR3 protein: CASRDRGFSSYEQYF

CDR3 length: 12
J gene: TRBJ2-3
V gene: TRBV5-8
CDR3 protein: CASWALADTQYF

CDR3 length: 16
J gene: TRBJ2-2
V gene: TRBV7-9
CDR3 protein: CASSYGQGAATGELFF

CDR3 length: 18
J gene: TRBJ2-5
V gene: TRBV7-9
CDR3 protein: CASSLVGSGRAGIETQYF

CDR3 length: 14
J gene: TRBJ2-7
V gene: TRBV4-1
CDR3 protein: CASSPARSSYEQYF

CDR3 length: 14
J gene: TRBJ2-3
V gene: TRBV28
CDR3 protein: CASGIAGLTDTQYF

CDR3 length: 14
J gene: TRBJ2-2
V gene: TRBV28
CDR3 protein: CASKEEWNTGELFF

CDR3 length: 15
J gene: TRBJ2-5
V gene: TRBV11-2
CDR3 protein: CASSPSGRAVETQYF

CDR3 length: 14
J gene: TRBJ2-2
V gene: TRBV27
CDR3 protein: CASSLLPRGGELFF

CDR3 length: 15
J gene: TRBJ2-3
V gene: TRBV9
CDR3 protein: CASSVAGDPRDTQYF

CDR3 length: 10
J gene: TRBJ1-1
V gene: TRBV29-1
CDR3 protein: CSVEDTEAFF

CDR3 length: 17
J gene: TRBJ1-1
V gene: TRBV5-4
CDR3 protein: CASSLSIGGIGDTEAFF

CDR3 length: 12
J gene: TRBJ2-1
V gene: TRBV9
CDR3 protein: CASSPGGGEQFF

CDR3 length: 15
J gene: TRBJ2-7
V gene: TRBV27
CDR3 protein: CASMSNWGVRDEQYF

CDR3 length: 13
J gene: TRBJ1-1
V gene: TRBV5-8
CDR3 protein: CATSPRRETEAFF

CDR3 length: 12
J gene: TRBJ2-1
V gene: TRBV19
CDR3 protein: CASGGRESEQFF

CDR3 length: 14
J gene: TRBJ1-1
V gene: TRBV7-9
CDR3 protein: CASSLPGSYTEAFF

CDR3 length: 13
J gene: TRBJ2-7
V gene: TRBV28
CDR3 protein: CASSFRGVHEQYF

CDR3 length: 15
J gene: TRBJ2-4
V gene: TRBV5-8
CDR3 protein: CASSLGQNSGNIQYF

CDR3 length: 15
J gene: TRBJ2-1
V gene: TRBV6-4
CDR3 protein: CASSEKGHLGNEQFF